These 12 T cell receptor beta chains were all obtained from the same sample, sequenced in a study of T cells in Graves' hyperthyroidism and ophthalmopathy. TCR beta CDR3 sequences were amplified from RNA transcripts. The primer set for the first-round RT-PCR of the TCR CDR3 was HTBI. TCRdb reprocessed the multiplex PCR reads with MiXCR, giving one entry per CDR3 protein. The sample shows 300,000 to 450,000 distinct CDR3 sequences, 25% of them seen only once. What was sequenced was blood. These receptors were taken from a man aged 45-65 years with Graves' hyperthyroidism.

The chain joins TRBV27 to TRBJ2-1; no clear D. Deletions cut 0 bases from V and 2 bases from J, with 8 bases between. The CDR3 consists of 15 residues. In germline, CDR1 is MNHEY, CDR2 SMNVEV (reference sequence). The CDR3 spells CASSLSSSTYNEQFF. Here the CDR3 DNA reads TGTGCCAGCAGTTTATCTAGCAGCACCTACAATGAGCAGTTCTTC.

This rearrangement joins TRBV6-1 to TRBJ1-5, with unresolved D. The V gene lost 5 bases and the J gene lost 9 bases, with 14 bases spanning the gap. The CDR3 loop spans 13 amino acids. Germline lookup yields CDR1 MNHNS and CDR2 SASEGT. CDR3 sequence: CASSSDRFGPQHF. CDR3 nucleotides: TGTGCCAGCAGTTCCGATAGATTTGGGCCCCAGCATTTT.

J is TRBJ1-2 and V is TRBV6-1, with TRBD1 matching 7 bases. The CDR3 is 12 amino acids. Losses at the gene ends were 2 bases for V and 6 bases for J; bases not matched to a gene: 0. CDR1 MNHNS and CDR2 SASEGT come from the germline V gene. CDR3 amino acids: CASSETGDGYTF. The DNA of the CDR3 is TGTGCCAGCAGTGAAACAGGGGATGGCTACACCTTC.

The chain uses TRBV19 and TRBJ2-3; tentatively, D is TRBD2 (5 bases). From germline, CDR1 is LNHDA and CDR2 SQIVND (reference sequence). The V end was cut by 2 bases, the J end by 1 base, with 10 bases between. The CDR3 covers 15 residues. The CDR3 protein is CASSISGVGTDTQYF. The CDR3 nucleotides read TGTGCCAGTAGTATATCCGGGGTGGGCACAGATACGCAGTATTTT.

This clonotype was counted ten times or more. This chain joins TRBV11-1 and TRBJ2-5, with 9 bases that match TRBD2. Unmatched junction bases numbered 6, after V lost 1 base and J lost 0 bases. The CDR3 is 17 amino acids. Germline CDR1 reads SGHAT; CDR2 reads FQDESV (reference sequence). CDR3 protein: CASSLGASGIYQETQYF. The CDR3, as DNA: TGTGCCAGCAGCTTAGGGGCTAGCGGGATCTACCAAGAGACCCAGTACTTC.

This clonotype was seen repeatedly, ten times or more. CDR3: CASSLTTGAIEAFF. CDR3 bases: TGTGCCAGCAGCTTAACGACAGGGGCTATTGAAGCTTTCTTT. The chain carries TRBV11-1 and TRBJ1-1; 8 bases are a match to TRBD1. This CDR3 region has 14 residues. Germline V CDR1 and CDR2: SGHAT, FQDESV (reference sequence). The V gene end was trimmed by 2 bases and the J gene end by 7 bases; junction bases not matched to a gene: 6.

The chain uses TRBV18 and TRBJ2-1; a possible D gene is TRBD2 (5 bases). In germline, CDR1 is KGHSH, CDR2 LQKENI. This CDR3 has 13 amino acids. The V gene lost 3 bases and the J gene lost 8 bases, with 11 bases spanning the gap. The CDR3 is CASSPILRDEQFF. In DNA, the CDR3 is TGTGCCAGCTCACCGATTTTGCGGGATGAGCAGTTCTTC.

This clonotype showed up just a few times. This chain joins TRBV28 and TRBJ1-2; maybe TRBD1 (5 bases). The germline V and J ends were trimmed by 6 bases and 8 bases, with 10 bases remaining between them. Per the germline V gene, CDR1 is MDHEN and CDR2 is SYDVKM. The CDR3 has 11 amino acids. The CDR3 loop reads CASRQNRGYTF. The CDR3 DNA reads TGTGCCAGCAGACAAAACAGGGGCTACACCTTC.

This sequence joins TRBV11-3 and TRBJ2-1; 15 positions match TRBD2. The CDR3 spans 15 residues. Germline trimming cut 5 bases from V and 13 bases from J; bases unmatched to any gene: 9. Germline CDR1 reads SGHNT; CDR2 reads YENEEA. The CDR3 DNA sequence: TGTGCCAGCAGCCTCAGGGGGACTAGCGGGAGGTCACAGTTCTTC. As protein: CASSLRGTSGRSQFF.

This clonotype showed up just a few times. The rearrangement links TRBV30 to TRBJ1-5; D remains unclear. Germline CDR1 is GTSNPN and CDR2 is SVGIG (reference sequence). Trimming shortened V by 1 base and J by 0 bases, and 10 bases separated the two germline ends. The CDR3 length is 15 residues. The CDR3 spells CAWSEGNGSNQPQHF. In DNA, the CDR3 is TGTGCCTGGAGTGAAGGAAACGGTAGCAATCAGCCCCAGCATTTT.

This clonotype showed up just a few times. This sequence joins TRBV7-9 and TRBJ1-3, with TRBD1 matching over 7 bases. The V segment lost 5 bases and the J segment 0 bases; nucleotides outside the gene matches: 7. The germline V gene has CDR1 SEHNR and CDR2 FQNEAQ (reference sequence). This CDR3 has 16 amino acids. The CDR3: CASSAPGGASGNTIYF. The DNA of the CDR3 is TGTGCCAGCAGCGCCCCAGGGGGAGCCTCTGGAAACACCATATATTTT. The full variable domain, completed using reference TRBV7-9 and TRBJ1-3, is DTGVSQNPRHKITKRGQNVTFRCDPISEHNRLYWYRQTLGQGPEFLTYFQNEAQLEKSRLLSDRFSAERPKGSFSTLEIQRTEQGDSAMYLCASSAPGGASGNTIYFGEGSWLTVV.

This chain links TRBV2 with TRBJ1-4, with no clear D. The V end lost 1 base, the J end lost 0 bases, and 6 bases lay between the germline ends. The CDR3 contains 15 residues. Germline CDR1 reads SNHLY; CDR2 reads FYNNEI. The CDR3 sequence: CASSEDRTTNEKLFF. The CDR3 DNA follows: TGTGCCAGCAGTGAAGACAGAACAACTAATGAAAAACTGTTTTTT.